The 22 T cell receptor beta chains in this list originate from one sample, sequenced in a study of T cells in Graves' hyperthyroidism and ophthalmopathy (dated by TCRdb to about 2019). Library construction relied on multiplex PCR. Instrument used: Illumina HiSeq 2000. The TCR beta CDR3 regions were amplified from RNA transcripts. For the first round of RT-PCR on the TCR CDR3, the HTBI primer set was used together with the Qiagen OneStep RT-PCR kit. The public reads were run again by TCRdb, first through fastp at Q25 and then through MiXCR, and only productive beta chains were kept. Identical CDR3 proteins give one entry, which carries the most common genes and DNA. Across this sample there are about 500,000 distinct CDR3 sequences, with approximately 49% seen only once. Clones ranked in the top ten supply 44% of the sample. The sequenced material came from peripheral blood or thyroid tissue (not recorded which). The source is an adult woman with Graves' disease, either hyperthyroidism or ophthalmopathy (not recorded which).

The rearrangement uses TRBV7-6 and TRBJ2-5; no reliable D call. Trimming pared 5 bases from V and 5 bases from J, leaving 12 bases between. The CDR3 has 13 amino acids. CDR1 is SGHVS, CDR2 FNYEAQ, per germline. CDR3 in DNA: TGTGCCAGCAGCGAAGGCGTCTGGGAGACCCAGTACTTC. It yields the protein CASSEGVWETQYF.

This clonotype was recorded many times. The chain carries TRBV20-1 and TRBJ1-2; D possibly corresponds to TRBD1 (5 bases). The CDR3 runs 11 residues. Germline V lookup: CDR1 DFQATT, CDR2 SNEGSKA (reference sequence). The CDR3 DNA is TGCGGAAAGGGGACTGTGTATGGCTACACCTTC. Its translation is CGKGTVYGYTF.

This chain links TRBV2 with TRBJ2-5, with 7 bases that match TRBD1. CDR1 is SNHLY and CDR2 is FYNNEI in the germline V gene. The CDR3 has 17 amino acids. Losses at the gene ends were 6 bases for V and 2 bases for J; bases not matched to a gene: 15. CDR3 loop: CASSLRPPGTAQETQYF. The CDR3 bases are TGTGCCAGCAGCTTAAGGCCCCCAGGGACAGCACAAGAGACCCAGTACTTC. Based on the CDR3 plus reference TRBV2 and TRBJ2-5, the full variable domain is EPEVTQTPSHQVTQMGQEVILRCVPISNHLYFYWYRQILGQKVEFLVSFYNNEISEKSEIFDDQFSVERPDGSNFTLKIRSTKLEDSAMYFCASSLRPPGTAQETQYFGPGTRLLVL.

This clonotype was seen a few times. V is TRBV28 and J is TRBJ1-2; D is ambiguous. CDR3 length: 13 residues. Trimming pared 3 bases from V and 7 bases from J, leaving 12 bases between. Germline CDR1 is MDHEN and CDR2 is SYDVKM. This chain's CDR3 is CASSLSVSIGYTF. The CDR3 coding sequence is TGTGCCAGCAGTTTGTCGGTCTCTATTGGCTACACCTTC.

This chain's CDR3 is CASRTLSGRGAGELFF. In DNA form, the CDR3 reads TGTGCCAGCAGAACCCTTAGCGGGAGAGGGGCCGGGGAGCTGTTTTTT. The V call is TRBV6-1, the J call TRBJ2-2; the match to TRBD2 covers 9 bases. Trimming removed 6 bases from V and 6 bases from J; junction bases left unmatched: 11. The CDR3 is 16 amino acids. Looked up from germline, CDR1 is MNHNS and CDR2 is SASEGT.

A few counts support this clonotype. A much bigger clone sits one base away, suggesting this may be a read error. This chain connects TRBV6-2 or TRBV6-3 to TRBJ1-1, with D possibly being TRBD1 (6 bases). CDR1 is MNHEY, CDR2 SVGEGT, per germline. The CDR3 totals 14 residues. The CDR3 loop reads CANSARDTNTEAFF. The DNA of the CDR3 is TGTGCCAACAGTGCCCGGGACACGAACACTGAAGCTTTCTTT.

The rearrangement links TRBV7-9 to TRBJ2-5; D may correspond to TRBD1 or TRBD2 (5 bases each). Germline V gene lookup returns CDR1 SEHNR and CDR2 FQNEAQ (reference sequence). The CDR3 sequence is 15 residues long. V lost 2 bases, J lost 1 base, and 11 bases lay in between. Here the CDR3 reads CASSLTLGVQETQYF. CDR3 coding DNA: TGTGCCAGCAGCTTAACCCTGGGGGTCCAAGAGACCCAGTACTTC.

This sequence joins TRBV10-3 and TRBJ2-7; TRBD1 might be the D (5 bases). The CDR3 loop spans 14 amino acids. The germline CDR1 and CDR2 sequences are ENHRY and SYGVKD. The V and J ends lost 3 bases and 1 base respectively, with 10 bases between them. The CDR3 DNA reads TGTGCCATCAGTGAAGAGACAGCGTCCTACGAGCAGTACTTC. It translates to CAISEETASYEQYF.

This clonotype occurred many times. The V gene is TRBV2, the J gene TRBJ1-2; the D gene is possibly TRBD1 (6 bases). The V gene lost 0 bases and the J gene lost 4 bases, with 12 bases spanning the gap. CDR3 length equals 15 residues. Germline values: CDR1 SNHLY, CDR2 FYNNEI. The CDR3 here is CASSEADSPGYGYTF. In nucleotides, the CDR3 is TGTGCCAGCAGTGAAGCGGACAGCCCGGGCTATGGCTACACCTTC.

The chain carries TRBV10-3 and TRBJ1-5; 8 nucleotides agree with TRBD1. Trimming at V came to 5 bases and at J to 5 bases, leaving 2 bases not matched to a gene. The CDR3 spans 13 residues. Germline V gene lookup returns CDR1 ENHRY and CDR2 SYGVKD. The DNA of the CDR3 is TGTGCCATCAGTTTGACAGGGGATCAGCCCCAGCATTTT. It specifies CAISLTGDQPQHF.

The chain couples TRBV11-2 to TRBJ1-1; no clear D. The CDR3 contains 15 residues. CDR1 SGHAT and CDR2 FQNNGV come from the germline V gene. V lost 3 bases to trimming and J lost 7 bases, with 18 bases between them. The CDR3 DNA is TGTGCCAGCAGCTTTTTTACGAGACGTGGAGGTGAAGCTTTCTTT. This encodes CASSFFTRRGGEAFF. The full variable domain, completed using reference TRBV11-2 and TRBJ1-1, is EAGVAQSPRYKIIEKRQSVAFWCNPISGHATLYWYQQILGQGPKLLIQFQNNGVVDDSQLPKDRFSAERLKGVDSTLKIQPAKLEDSAVYLCASSFFTRRGGEAFFGQGTRLTVV.

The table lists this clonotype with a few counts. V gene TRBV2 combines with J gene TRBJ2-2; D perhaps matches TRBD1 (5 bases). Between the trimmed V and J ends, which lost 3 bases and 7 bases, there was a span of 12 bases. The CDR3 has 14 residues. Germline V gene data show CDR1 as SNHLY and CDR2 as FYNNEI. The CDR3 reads CASSEQGRHGELFF. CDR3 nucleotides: TGTGCCAGCAGTGAGCAGGGTCGGCACGGGGAGCTGTTTTTT.

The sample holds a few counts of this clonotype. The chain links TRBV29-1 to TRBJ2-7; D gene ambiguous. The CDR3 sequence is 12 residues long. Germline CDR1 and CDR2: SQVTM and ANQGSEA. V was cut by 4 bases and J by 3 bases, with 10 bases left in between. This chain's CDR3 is CSVVVRHYEQYF. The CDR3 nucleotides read TGCAGCGTTGTGGTCAGGCACTACGAGCAGTACTTC.

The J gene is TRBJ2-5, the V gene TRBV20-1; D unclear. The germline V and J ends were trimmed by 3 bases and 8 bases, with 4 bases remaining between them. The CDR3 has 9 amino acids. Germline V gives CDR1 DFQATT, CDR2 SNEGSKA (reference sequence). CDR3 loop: CSARDTQYF. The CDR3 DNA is TGCAGTGCTAGGGATACCCAGTACTTC.

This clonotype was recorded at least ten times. CDR3 loop: CASSKQGTYGYTF. In DNA form, the CDR3 reads TGTGCCAGCAGCAAACAGGGGACCTATGGCTACACCTTC. J is TRBJ1-2 and V is TRBV5-5, with TRBD1 matching 7 bases. The J segment lost 4 bases and the V segment lost 4 bases, leaving 4 bases of the junction unmatched. Germline V gene data show CDR1 as SGHKS and CDR2 as YYEKEE (reference sequence). The CDR3 has 13 amino acids.

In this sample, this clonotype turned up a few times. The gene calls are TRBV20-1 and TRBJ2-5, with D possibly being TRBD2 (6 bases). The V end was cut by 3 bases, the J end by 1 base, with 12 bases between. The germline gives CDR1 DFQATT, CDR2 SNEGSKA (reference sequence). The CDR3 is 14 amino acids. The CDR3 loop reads CSASVAAAQETQYF. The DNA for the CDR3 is TGCAGTGCTAGCGTAGCGGCAGCCCAAGAGACCCAGTACTTC.

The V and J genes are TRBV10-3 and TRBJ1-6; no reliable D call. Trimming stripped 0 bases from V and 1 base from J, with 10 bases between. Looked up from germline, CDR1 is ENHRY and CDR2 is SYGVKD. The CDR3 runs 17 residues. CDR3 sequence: CAISESTSGSYNSPLHF. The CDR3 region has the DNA TGTGCCATCAGTGAGTCGACTAGCGGATCCTATAATTCACCCCTCCACTTT.

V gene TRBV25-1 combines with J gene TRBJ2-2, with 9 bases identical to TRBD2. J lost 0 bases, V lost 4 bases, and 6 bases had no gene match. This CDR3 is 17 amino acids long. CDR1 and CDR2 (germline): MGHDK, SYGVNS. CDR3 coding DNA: TGTGCCAGCAGTGCTACGGCTAGCGGGGCGAACACCGGGGAGCTGTTTTTT. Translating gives CASSATASGANTGELFF.

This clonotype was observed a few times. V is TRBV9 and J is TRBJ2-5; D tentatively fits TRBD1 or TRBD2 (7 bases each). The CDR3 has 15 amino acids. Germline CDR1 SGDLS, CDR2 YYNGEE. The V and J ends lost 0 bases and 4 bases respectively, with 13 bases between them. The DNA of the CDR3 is TGTGCCAGCAGCGTAGGGCCAGGGGGGGGAGAGACCCAGTACTTC. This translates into CASSVGPGGGETQYF. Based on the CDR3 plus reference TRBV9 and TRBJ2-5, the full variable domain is DSGVTQTPKHLITATGQRVTLRCSPRSGDLSVYWYQQSLDQGLQFLIQYYNGEERAKGNILERFSAQQFPDLHSELNLSSLELGDSALYFCASSVGPGGGETQYFGPGTRLLVL.

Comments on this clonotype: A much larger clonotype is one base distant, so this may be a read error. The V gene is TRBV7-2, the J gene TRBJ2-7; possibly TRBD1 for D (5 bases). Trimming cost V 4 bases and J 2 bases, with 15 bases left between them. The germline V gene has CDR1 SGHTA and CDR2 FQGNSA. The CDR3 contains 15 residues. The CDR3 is CASSSLIDSTYEQYF. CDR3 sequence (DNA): TGTGCCAGCAGCTCCCTCATTGACAGCACCTACGAGCAGTACTTC.

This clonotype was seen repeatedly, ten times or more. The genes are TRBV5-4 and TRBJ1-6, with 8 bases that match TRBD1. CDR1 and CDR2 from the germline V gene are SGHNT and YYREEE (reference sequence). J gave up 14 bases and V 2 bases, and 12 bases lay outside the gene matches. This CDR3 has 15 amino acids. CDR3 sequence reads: CASSFRNQGANSLHF. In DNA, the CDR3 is TGTGCCAGCAGCTTTCGAAACCAGGGGGCGAATTCCCTCCACTTT. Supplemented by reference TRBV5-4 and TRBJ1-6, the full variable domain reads ETGVTQSPTHLIKTRGQQVTLRCSSQSGHNTVSWYQQALGQGPQFIFQYYREEENGRGNFPPRFSGLQFPNYSSELNVNALELDDSALYLCASSFRNQGANSLHFGNGTRLTVT.

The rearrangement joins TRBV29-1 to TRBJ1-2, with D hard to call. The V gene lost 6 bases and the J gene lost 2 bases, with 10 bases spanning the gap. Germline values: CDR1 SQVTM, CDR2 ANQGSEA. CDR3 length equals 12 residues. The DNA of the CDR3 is TGCAGCGTCCAGGACGGAAACTATGGCTACACCTTC. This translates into CSVQDGNYGYTF.